The sample holds a few counts of the clone carrying this T cell receptor beta chain. The sample belongs to a study of blood T cell repertoires in COVID-19. At the level of the study: Sources were T cells, B-cell-depleted T cells, or PBMCs; the material itself was cDNA or gDNA.

Assignments of participants to cohorts depended upon their own reported clinical history. Before being deemed recovered, Cohort 3 donors had two negative PCRs, clearance, or symptom resolution. Germline V lookup: CDR1 SGHTA, CDR2 FQGNSA. This CDR3 has 16 residues. V was trimmed by 2 bases and J by 3 bases, leaving 14 bases between them. The data were produced by immunoSEQ multiplex PCR, yet TCRdb's version contains in-frame clones alone and is incomplete. Of 200,000 to 250,000 clones in the sample, around 85% were seen once. The sequenced material came from PBMCs or T cells enriched from blood (not recorded which). The TCR originated in a man between 35 and 55 years old who had recovered from COVID-19. The chain uses TRBV7-2 and TRBJ1-5, with D possibly matching TRBD1 (5 bases). The DNA of the CDR3 is TGTGCCAGCAGCTTAAGCGGGGGACGAATCAATCAGCCCCAGCATTTT. Translating gives CASSLSGGRINQPQHF. The full variable domain, in which reference TRBV7-2 and TRBJ1-5 provide the parts outside the CDR3, is GAGVSQSPSNKVTEKGKDVELRCDPISGHTALYWYRQSLGQGLEFLIYFQGNSAPDKSGLPSDRFSAERTGGSVSTLTIQRTQQEDSAVYLCASSLSGGRINQPQHFGDGTRLSIL.